This is a list of T cell receptor beta chains from one sample in a study of response to subunit inactivated influenza vaccine. From the RT-PCR reads, TCRdb called clonotypes with MiXCR, one entry per CDR3 protein. This sample yields approximately 730,000 distinct CDR3 sequences, of which roughly 14% are seen a single time; 6.5% to 8.5% belongs to the top ten. The specimen comprised PBMCs from blood, sampled 14 days before vaccination. The receptor source for this set is a man aged 50 to 59 who received an inactivated influenza vaccine. The CDR3 runs from the conserved cysteine through the conserved F or W. Each record gives: V gene, D gene, clone size, J gene, CDR3 length, CDR3 DNA, CDR3 protein. A D gene is named only where the DNA matches it firmly. Only part of the rows carry a size: once, few, many, or a class if the clone is expanded.

V: TRBV10-3; D: TRBD1; size: .; J: TRBJ2-7; length: 13; DNA: TGTGCCATCAATGGACAGGGGGGGTACGAGCAGTACTTC; CDR3: CAINGQGGYEQYF
V: TRBV6-5; D: TRBD2; size: .; J: TRBJ2-7; length: 18; DNA: TGTGCCAGCAGTTACCCCGAGTCTGGGGGACTAGCGGGAAACGAGCAGTACTTC; CDR3: CASSYPESGGLAGNEQYF
V: TRBV2; D: .; size: few; J: TRBJ2-4; length: 15; DNA: TGTGCCAGCAGTCAACAAAGGGTTGCCAAAAACATTCAGTACTTC; CDR3: CASSQQRVAKNIQYF
V: TRBV12-3/TRBV12-4; D: .; size: few; J: TRBJ2-5; length: 15; DNA: TGTGCCAGCAGTTTAGACGGCGGGTTCCAAGAGACCCAGTACTTC; CDR3: CASSLDGGFQETQYF
V: TRBV7-6; D: .; size: .; J: TRBJ1-1; length: 13; DNA: TGTGCCAGCAGCATCAATGCAGGTACCGAAGCTTTCTTT; CDR3: CASSINAGTEAFF
V: TRBV5-6; D: .; size: .; J: TRBJ2-1; length: 16; DNA: TGTGCCAGCAGCTTGGAGCGGTATTCGTCCTACAATGAGCAGTTCTTC; CDR3: CASSLERYSSYNEQFF
V: TRBV20-1; D: .; size: .; J: TRBJ1-5; length: 13; DNA: TGCAGTGCTGTATACAGGGCCAATCAGCCCCAGCATTTT; CDR3: CSAVYRANQPQHF
V: TRBV24-1; D: TRBD1; size: .; J: TRBJ2-2; length: 16; DNA: TGTGCCACCGAACCCCAAGGACAGGGCTGGACCGGGGAGCTGTTTTTT; CDR3: CATEPQGQGWTGELFF
V: TRBV28; D: .; size: few; J: TRBJ1-3; length: 14; DNA: TGTGCCAGCACCTTGACGGTCTCTGGAAACACCATATATTTT; CDR3: CASTLTVSGNTIYF
V: TRBV7-2; D: .; size: many; J: TRBJ2-5; length: 12; DNA: TGTGCCAGCAGCTTAGAGGTCGGGACCCAGTACTTC; CDR3: CASSLEVGTQYF
V: TRBV12-3/TRBV12-4; D: .; size: many; J: TRBJ2-1; length: 13; DNA: TGTGCCAGCAGTTCCGAATCCTACAATGAGCAGTTCTTC; CDR3: CASSSESYNEQFF
V: TRBV7-2; D: .; size: few; J: TRBJ2-2; length: 14; DNA: TGTGCCAGCAGCCCCGGGAGCGGGACAGGGGAGCTGTTTTTT; CDR3: CASSPGSGTGELFF
V: TRBV30; D: .; size: .; J: TRBJ2-3; length: 12; DNA: TGTGCCTGGACACCCAGTTTGGGTACGCAGTATTTT; CDR3: CAWTPSLGTQYF
V: TRBV12-3/TRBV12-4; D: TRBD1; size: few; J: TRBJ2-2; length: 14; DNA: TGTGCCAGCAGTGACAGGGGGACCGGCGGGGAGCTGTTTTTT; CDR3: CASSDRGTGGELFF
V: TRBV9; D: TRBD1; size: .; J: TRBJ2-6; length: 18; DNA: TGTGCCAGCAGCGTAGCCCGGGACAGACGCTCTGGGGCCAACGTCCTGACTTTC; CDR3: CASSVARDRRSGANVLTF
V: TRBV12-5; D: TRBD2; size: few; J: TRBJ2-3; length: 14; DNA: TGTGCTAGTGCTTCTAGCGGGAGTTCGAATACGCAGTATTTT; CDR3: CASASSGSSNTQYF
V: TRBV12-3/TRBV12-4; D: .; size: few; J: TRBJ2-2; length: 13; DNA: TGTGCCAGCAGTGGGTCTCAAACCGGGGAGCTGTTTTTT; CDR3: CASSGSQTGELFF
V: TRBV5-1; D: .; size: .; J: TRBJ2-5; length: 15; DNA: TGCGCCAGCAGCTTGGCGGGGCAGGTTGGAGAGACCCAGTACTTC; CDR3: CASSLAGQVGETQYF
V: TRBV6-2/TRBV6-3; D: .; size: few; J: TRBJ2-4; length: 16; DNA: TGTGCCAGCAGTTACGGGGGGCCGGGCCCCCAAAACATTCAGTACTTC; CDR3: CASSYGGPGPQNIQYF
V: TRBV20-1; D: TRBD2; size: many; J: TRBJ2-1; length: 15; DNA: TGCAGTGCTAGAAGGGGACTAGCGGGAGCGCATGAGCAGTTCTTC; CDR3: CSARRGLAGAHEQFF
V: TRBV4-2; D: .; size: .; J: TRBJ2-1; length: 15; DNA: TGTGCCAGCAGCCACAACCGGGACGCCTACAATGAGCAGTTCTTC; CDR3: CASSHNRDAYNEQFF
V: TRBV12-3/TRBV12-4; D: TRBD2; size: .; J: TRBJ2-1; length: 16; DNA: TGTGCCAGCAGTTTCGGGCGGGAGCCTTCCTACAATGAGCAGTTCTTC; CDR3: CASSFGREPSYNEQFF
V: TRBV3-1; D: TRBD1; size: .; J: TRBJ1-1; length: 13; DNA: TGTGCCAGCAGCCCGACAGGGACGACTGAAGCTTTCTTT; CDR3: CASSPTGTTEAFF
V: TRBV6-1; D: .; size: .; J: TRBJ2-6; length: 14; DNA: TGTGCCAGCTATTCAGGGGCCGGGGCCAACGTCCTGACTTTC; CDR3: CASYSGAGANVLTF
V: TRBV6-5; D: TRBD2; size: few; J: TRBJ2-2; length: 18; DNA: TGTGCCAGCAGTTACTCCCACCGACTAGCGGCGAACACCGGGGAGCTGTTTTTT; CDR3: CASSYSHRLAANTGELFF
V: TRBV5-1; D: .; size: few; J: TRBJ2-7; length: 15; DNA: TGCGCCAGCAGCTTAACGGTCGGGAAAGTCCTCGAGCAGTACTTC; CDR3: CASSLTVGKVLEQYF
V: TRBV7-2; D: TRBD1; size: few; J: TRBJ1-1; length: 15; DNA: TGTGCCAGCAGCTCGCCAGACAGGGGTAAGACTGAAGCTTTCTTT; CDR3: CASSSPDRGKTEAFF
V: TRBV29-1; D: TRBD2; size: .; J: TRBJ2-7; length: 15; DNA: TGCAGCGTTGAAGATGGGGCAGGTGGGGGGGATGGGCAGTACTTC; CDR3: CSVEDGAGGGDGQYF
V: TRBV4-1; D: TRBD2; size: .; J: TRBJ2-1; length: 17; DNA: TGCGCCAGCAGCCAAGAGGGGGGACTAGCGGGTTACAATGAGCAGTTCTTC; CDR3: CASSQEGGLAGYNEQFF
V: TRBV5-1; D: TRBD1; size: .; J: TRBJ2-7; length: 16; DNA: TGCGCCAGCAGCTATGGGACAGGGGTGGTTTCCTACGAGCAGTACTTC; CDR3: CASSYGTGVVSYEQYF
V: TRBV7-9; D: .; size: .; J: TRBJ1-4; length: 15; DNA: TGTGCCAGCAGCTTAAAGAGACACACTAATGAAAAACTGTTTTTT; CDR3: CASSLKRHTNEKLFF
V: TRBV7-9; D: .; size: few; J: TRBJ1-2; length: 14; DNA: TGTGCCAGCAGCTCCGCGAGGGACAATCGAAAGGTTACCTTC; CDR3: CASSSARDNRKVTF
V: TRBV20-1; D: TRBD1; size: many; J: TRBJ2-7; length: 14; DNA: TGCAGTGCAAATACAGGGGATCCTCCTAACGAGCAGTACTTC; CDR3: CSANTGDPPNEQYF
V: TRBV30; D: TRBD2; size: few; J: TRBJ2-3; length: 15; DNA: TGTGCCTGGACCGGTCGGCGGGAGCCTACAGATACGCAGTATTTT; CDR3: CAWTGRREPTDTQYF
V: TRBV4-3; D: .; size: few; J: TRBJ1-2; length: 15; DNA: TGCGCCAGCAGCCAAGAACGGGGAAGAAACTATGGCTACACCTTC; CDR3: CASSQERGRNYGYTF
V: TRBV7-2; D: .; size: few; J: TRBJ1-2; length: 15; DNA: TGTGCCAGCAGCTTATTAAGGGATCCGACCTATGGCTACACCTTC; CDR3: CASSLLRDPTYGYTF
V: TRBV14; D: TRBD1; size: few; J: TRBJ2-3; length: 16; DNA: TGTGCCAGCAGCCGCGCCGGACAGGGTCTGACAGATACGCAGTATTTT; CDR3: CASSRAGQGLTDTQYF
V: TRBV21-1; D: .; size: few; J: TRBJ2-5; length: 16; DNA: TGTGCCAGCAGCAAAGAAGCAGGGAGGGGACAAGAGACCCAGTACTTC; CDR3: CASSKEAGRGQETQYF
V: TRBV29-1; D: TRBD2; size: .; J: TRBJ2-3; length: 15; DNA: TGCAGCGTTGAAACTAGCGGGGGGATAAAAGATACGCAGTATTTT; CDR3: CSVETSGGIKDTQYF
V: TRBV19; D: .; size: few; J: TRBJ2-1; length: 17; DNA: TGTGCCTGTCGTGAAAGGGGGGGGCGAAGTCTTGGGAATGAGCAGTTCTTC; CDR3: CACRERGGRSLGNEQFF
V: TRBV28; D: TRBD1; size: few; J: TRBJ1-1; length: 13; DNA: TGTGCCATCCGGACAGGGGTGAACACTGAAGCTTTCTTT; CDR3: CAIRTGVNTEAFF
V: TRBV6-5; D: .; size: .; J: TRBJ2-1; length: 11; DNA: TGTGCCAGCAGTTCGCCTCCTGAGCAGTTCTTC; CDR3: CASSSPPEQFF
V: TRBV15; D: TRBD2; size: .; J: TRBJ2-5; length: 16; DNA: TGTGCCACCAGCAGGGGGATTAGCGGGGACTTCGGGACCCAGTACTTC; CDR3: CATSRGISGDFGTQYF
V: TRBV7-2; D: .; size: many; J: TRBJ2-7; length: 14; DNA: TGTGCCAGCAGCCCCGACGGCTATCGGGACGAGCAGTACTTC; CDR3: CASSPDGYRDEQYF
V: TRBV3-1; D: .; size: few; J: TRBJ2-1; length: 13; DNA: TGTGCCAGCAGCCAAGATATGACGCATGAGCAGTTCTTC; CDR3: CASSQDMTHEQFF
V: TRBV14; D: TRBD2; size: many; J: TRBJ2-3; length: 15; DNA: TGTGCCAGCAGCCTCGGACTAGCGGGAGTAGATACGCAGTATTTT; CDR3: CASSLGLAGVDTQYF
V: TRBV7-8; D: .; size: .; J: TRBJ2-1; length: 15; DNA: TGTGCCAGCAGCTCAGGGACGGATTACTACAATGAGCAGTTCTTC; CDR3: CASSSGTDYYNEQFF
V: TRBV7-9; D: .; size: many; J: TRBJ1-1; length: 15; DNA: TGTGCCAGCAGCTTAATTTCGGGGGTCCAACTTGAAGCTTTCTTT; CDR3: CASSLISGVQLEAFF
V: TRBV27; D: TRBD1; size: .; J: TRBJ2-5; length: 16; DNA: TGTGCCAGCAGTTTATTGGGGACAGGAGAAGAAGAGACCCAGTACTTC; CDR3: CASSLLGTGEEETQYF
V: TRBV29-1; D: .; size: .; J: TRBJ2-7; length: 16; DNA: TGCAGCGTTGTAGAATGGAGGGACAGTACATCCTACGAGCAGTACTTC; CDR3: CSVVEWRDSTSYEQYF
V: TRBV29-1; D: TRBD2; size: many; J: TRBJ2-1; length: 21; DNA: TGCAGCGTTGAAAACCTCCAGGGGCCCCGGACTAGCGGGAAACGTAGCAATGAGCAGTTCTTC; CDR3: CSVENLQGPRTSGKRSNEQFF
V: TRBV6-1; D: .; size: many; J: TRBJ1-1; length: 16; DNA: TGTGCCAGCAGTGACTTGTTGCTTGCAGTGAACACTGAAGCTTTCTTT; CDR3: CASSDLLLAVNTEAFF
V: TRBV10-3; D: .; size: .; J: TRBJ2-7; length: 11; DNA: TGTGCCATCAGCGGGAGTTACGAGCAGTACTTC; CDR3: CAISGSYEQYF
V: TRBV2; D: TRBD1; size: .; J: TRBJ2-5; length: 16; DNA: TGTGCCAGCAATATTTTGGACAGGGGAAGCCGGGAGACCCAGTACTTC; CDR3: CASNILDRGSRETQYF
V: TRBV20-1; D: .; size: .; J: TRBJ2-1; length: 15; DNA: TGCAGTGCTAGTTCCGGGAGCGGCTCCTACACTGAGCAGTTCTTC; CDR3: CSASSGSGSYTEQFF
V: TRBV10-3; D: .; size: .; J: TRBJ1-4; length: 19; DNA: TGTGCCATCAGTGAGTCGCCCGGGACGGGAGTCGCAACTAATGAAAAACTGTTTTTT; CDR3: CAISESPGTGVATNEKLFF
V: TRBV9; D: .; size: many; J: TRBJ2-2; length: 15; DNA: TGTGCCAGCAGCGTAGCTAGTACGAACACCGGGGAGCTGTTTTTT; CDR3: CASSVASTNTGELFF
V: TRBV15; D: TRBD1; size: .; J: TRBJ2-5; length: 18; DNA: TGTGCCACCAGCAGAGATCTACCGAGACAGGGGAGAGGGGAGACCCAGTACTTC; CDR3: CATSRDLPRQGRGETQYF